This TCR beta chain stems from a study of CD8 T cells in ankylosing spondylitis. The CDR3 spans 13 residues. Germline V lookup: CDR1 MNHNS, CDR2 SASEGT. Trimming removed 6 bases at V and 4 bases at J, with 10 bases between. Making use of molecular barcodes, quantitative 5'-RACE generated TCR beta libraries. TCRdb fed the 5' RACE reads into MiXCR, producing one record per CDR3 protein. The data show some 270,000 distinct CDR3 sequences, around 32% seen once. The receptor was derived from a male donor with ankylosing spondylitis or in good health (not recorded which). Material for sequencing was blood, either unsorted or a sorted T cell fraction (not recorded which). This chain connects TRBV6-1 to TRBJ1-5, with D uncertain. The CDR3 reads CASRGGGNQPQHF. DNA for the CDR3: TGTGCCAGCAGAGGCGGAGGGAATCAGCCCCAGCATTTT.